The clone carrying this TCR beta chain came up once. The target antigen is unknown. Germline values: CDR1 SGHRS, CDR2 YFSETQ. The V and J ends lost 2 bases and 6 bases respectively, with 14 bases between them. The CDR3 is 15 residues long. This sample was taken from a study of T cell responses to AZD1222 COVID-19 vaccine. Sequencing used immunoSEQ multiplex PCR; TCRdb keeps in-frame clones, though not all of them. The sample shows around 100,000 clones, about 90% of them seen only once. General observations from the study: At baseline, just 5 or 6 AZD1222 recipients tested seropositive. Reportedly, nearly half the spike-specific TCRs target unmutated variant regions.

The material sequenced was peripheral blood, taken 28 days after the second AZD1222 dose. The source is an adult who received the AZD1222 COVID-19 vaccine. V gene TRBV5-1 combines with J gene TRBJ2-2; perhaps TRBD1 as D (6 bases). CDR3 coding DNA: TGCGCCAGCAGCTTCAAACAGGGTTGGGCCGGGGAGCTGTTTTTT. Its protein is CASSFKQGWAGELFF.